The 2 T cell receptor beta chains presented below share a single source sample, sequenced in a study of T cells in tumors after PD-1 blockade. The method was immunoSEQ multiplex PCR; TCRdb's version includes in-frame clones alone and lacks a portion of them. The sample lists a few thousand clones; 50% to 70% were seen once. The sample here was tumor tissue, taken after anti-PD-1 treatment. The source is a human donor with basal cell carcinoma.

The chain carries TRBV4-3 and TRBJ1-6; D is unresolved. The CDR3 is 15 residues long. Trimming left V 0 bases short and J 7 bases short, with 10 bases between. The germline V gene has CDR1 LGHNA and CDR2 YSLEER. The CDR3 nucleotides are TGCGCCAGCAGCCAAGATAGTTCGCAGAATTCACCCCTCCACTTT. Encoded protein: CASSQDSSQNSPLHF.

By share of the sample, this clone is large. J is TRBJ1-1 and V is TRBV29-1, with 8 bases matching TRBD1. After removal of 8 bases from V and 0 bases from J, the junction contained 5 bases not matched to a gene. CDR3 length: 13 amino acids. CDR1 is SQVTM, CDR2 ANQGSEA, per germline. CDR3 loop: CSIWTGLNTEAFF. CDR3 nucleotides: TGCAGCATCTGGACAGGGTTGAACACTGAAGCTTTCTTT. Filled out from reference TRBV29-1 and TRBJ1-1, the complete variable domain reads SAVISQKPSRDICQRGTSLTIQCQVDSQVTMMFWYRQQPGQSLTLIATANQGSEATYESGFVIDKFPISRPNLTFSTLTVSNMSPEDSSIYLCSIWTGLNTEAFFGQGTRLTVV.